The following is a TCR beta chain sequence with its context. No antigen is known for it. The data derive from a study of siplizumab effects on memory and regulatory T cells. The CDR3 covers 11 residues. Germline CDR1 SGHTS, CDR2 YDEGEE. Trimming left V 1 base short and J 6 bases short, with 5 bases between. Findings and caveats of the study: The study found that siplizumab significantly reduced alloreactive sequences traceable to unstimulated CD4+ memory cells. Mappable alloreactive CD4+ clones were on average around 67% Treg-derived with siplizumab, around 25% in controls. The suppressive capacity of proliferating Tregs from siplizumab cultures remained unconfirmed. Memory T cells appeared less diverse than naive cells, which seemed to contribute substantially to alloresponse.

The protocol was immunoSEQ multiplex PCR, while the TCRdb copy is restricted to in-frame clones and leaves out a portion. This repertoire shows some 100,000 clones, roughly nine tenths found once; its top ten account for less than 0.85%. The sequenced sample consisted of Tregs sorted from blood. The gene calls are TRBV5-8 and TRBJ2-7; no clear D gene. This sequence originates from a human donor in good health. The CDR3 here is CASSLIGEQYF. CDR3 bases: TGTGCCAGCAGCTTGATCGGCGAGCAGTACTTC. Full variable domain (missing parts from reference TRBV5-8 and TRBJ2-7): EAGVTQSPTHLIKTRGQQATLRCSPISGHTSVYWYQQALGLGLQFLLWYDEGEERNRGNFPPRFSGRQFPNYSSELNVNALELEDSALYLCASSLIGEQYFGPGTRLTVT.